What follows describes a single TCR beta chain. It lacks a known antigen. Base qualities were left out, and no much larger clone turns up one base away. The source of the sample is a study of T cells in narcolepsy (dated by TCRdb to 2017 to 2018). Regarding the study in general: Patients with narcolepsy type 1 or type 2 (NT1, NT2) were enrolled in the study together with healthy control donors. The study sought autoreactive T cells targeting hypocretin neuron self-antigens (hypocretin, TRIB2) in narcolepsy patients, using TCR Vbeta sequencing to track clonotypes in blood and CSF. On the study overall, not on this receptor specifically: Numbers of sequenced blood memory CD4+ clonotypes were comparable, averaging approximately 40,000 in patients and some 33,000 in controls. Some blood memory CD4+ repertoires from patients and controls contained no sequences matching autoreactive T cell clones. According to the report, autoreactive clonotypes were detected serially in the blood of the same patients and of different patients, but not in healthy controls. In plots comparing CSF and blood CD4+ T cell clonotypes from the same patient, HCRT-specific and TRIB2-specific autoreactive clonotypes were highlighted.

Taken from the germline V gene (reference sequence), the CDR1 and CDR2 loops are SGHNT and YYREEE. Trimmed from V: 2 bases; trimmed from J: 1 base; junction bases lacking a gene match: 8. From cysteine to phenylalanine, the CDR3 is 16 amino acids long. Kept here is only the CDR3 DNA, which spans 48 bases and is read in frame from base 1. Libraries were made using the immunoSEQ multiplex PCR assay. TCRdb mirrors the immuneACCESS table, restricted to in-frame sequences. Some clones are absent from its copies; in checked studies, under half trace to an unresolved V gene, and the reason for the others is unknown. The sample table records 30,000 or so clones; roughly four fifths of these occur just once. Clones ranked in the top ten supply 0.9% to 1.2% of the sample. Memory CD4+ T cells were sorted ex vivo from peripheral blood of narcolepsy patients and healthy controls for TCR Vbeta sequencing.

Sequencing was done on a sample of CD45RA- memory CD4+ T cells from PBMCs. The cell subset or site tag for this specimen amounts to: memory T cells sorted ex vivo from peripheral blood. The chain was built from TRBV5-4 and TRBJ2-5, with 7 middle bases fitting TRBD2. The source of this sequence is a human donor with narcolepsy. The CDR3 here reads CASSFPSGLSQETQYF. The nucleotide sequence reads TGTGCCAGCAGCTTCCCTAGCGGACTAAGCCAAGAGACCCAGTACTTC.